This T cell receptor beta chain originates from a study of early T cells in non-severe SARS-CoV-2 infection. Notes on the study in general: Clonotype matching in VDJdb favored anti-spike CD8 responses and did not capture private and CD4 specificities.

About this clonotype: As yet, its antigen is unknown.

In the library, individual cDNA molecules carried attached unique molecular identifiers. TCRdb recomputed calls from the 5' RACE reads with MiXCR, one row per CDR3 protein. The data show 70,000 or so distinct CDR3 sequences, with 10% seen just once and roughly 7.5% held by the top ten. CDR3 length: 15 residues. CDR1 and CDR2 from the germline V gene are SGHNT and YYREEE (reference sequence). The V and J ends lost 0 bases and 2 bases respectively, with 10 bases between them. The rearrangement uses TRBV5-4 and TRBJ2-3; D is unclear. This material consisted of whole blood, taken at baseline. The clonotype was recovered from an adult who was a healthcare worker with PCR-confirmed SARS-CoV-2 infection or an uninfected control (not recorded which). For the CDR3, the DNA is TGTGCCAGCAGCTTGGTTCCCCGGACCACAGATACGCAGTATTTT. This sequence encodes CASSLVPRTTDTQYF.